The rows below give T cell receptor beta chains drawn from one sample of a study of blood T cell repertoires in COVID-19. Here immunoSEQ multiplex PCR was the method, and the copy in TCRdb shows in-frame clones only, minus some. The sample has about 150,000 clones; 75% to 95% are singletons. The sample comprised peripheral blood. The receptors originated from a man aged 50-59 years with acute or convalescent COVID-19. Both conserved end residues are part of each CDR3. A D gene is named only where the DNA matches it firmly. Size is stated for part of the rows, as once, few or many counts, or as a class when the clone is expanded.

j_call | v_call | clone_size | d_call | cdr3_nt | cdr3_aa
TRBJ2-3 | TRBV6-2/TRBV6-3 | few | TRBD1 | TGTGCCAGCAGTCCCTGGACAGGGGACATTCCTAGTGCGCAGTATTTT | CASSPWTGDIPSAQYF
TRBJ1-2 | TRBV27 | NA | TRBD1 | TGTGCCAGCAGAGGACAGGGGCTTTGGGGCTACACCTTC | CASRGQGLWGYTF
TRBJ2-3 | TRBV7-2 | once | TRBD2 | TGTGCCAGCAGCCCCATCGGGGGGGGGATCACAGATACGCAGTATTTT | CASSPIGGGITDTQYF
TRBJ2-5 | TRBV4-1 | NA | TRBD1 | TGCGCCAGCAGCCGTCGGGACAGGCCGTACCAAGAGACCCAGTACTTC | CASSRRDRPYQETQYF
TRBJ2-3 | TRBV5-1 | NA | NA | TGCGCCAGCAGCTCGGGCGTACATAGCGGACGCACAGATACGCAGTATTTT | CASSSGVHSGRTDTQYF
TRBJ1-5 | TRBV28 | once | NA | TGTGCCAGCGGAACAGGGCTTCAGCCCCAGCATTTT | CASGTGLQPQHF
TRBJ1-5 | TRBV19 | NA | NA | TGTGCCAGTACCCCGGGGGGGGGCAATCAGCCCCAGCATTTT | CASTPGGGNQPQHF
TRBJ2-3 | TRBV7-9 | NA | TRBD2 | TGTGCCAGCAGCTTAGCGGGCGGGAGGGCAGATACGCAGTATTTT | CASSLAGGRADTQYF
TRBJ2-1 | TRBV20-1 | NA | TRBD2 | TGCAGTGCTAGTAAACTAGCGGGGGGTAGGGAGCAGTTCTTC | CSASKLAGGREQFF
TRBJ1-6 | TRBV7-2 | NA | NA | TGTGCCAGCAGCCAGGACACGAGCTATTCACCCCTCCACTTT | CASSQDTSYSPLHF
TRBJ2-5 | TRBV7-9 | NA | TRBD2 | TGTGCCAGCACTCGGGGGGATACAGAGGGAGAGACCCAGTACTTC | CASTRGDTEGETQYF
TRBJ1-2 | TRBV4-2 | NA | NA | TGTGCCAGCAGCCCCCTCCAGGGGCACTATGGCTACACCTTC | CASSPLQGHYGYTF
TRBJ1-1 | TRBV7-9 | NA | NA | TGTGCCAGCAGCAACCCAGGGCCGAACACTGAAGCTTTCTTT | CASSNPGPNTEAFF
TRBJ2-3 | TRBV5-5 | few | NA | TGTGCCAGCAGCTTACAAGATGGGGCAGGGGATACGCAGTATTTT | CASSLQDGAGDTQYF
TRBJ2-5 | TRBV19 | NA | NA | TGTGCCAGTAGTATAGGTCGGGACCAAGAGACCCAGTACTTC | CASSIGRDQETQYF
TRBJ2-1 | TRBV11-2 | NA | NA | TGTGCCAGCAGCTGGCAACAGGGACACTCCTACAATGAGCAGTTCTTC | CASSWQQGHSYNEQFF
TRBJ1-2 | TRBV28 | NA | NA | TGTGCCAGCAGTCGACAGGCGTCTAACTATGGCTACACCTTC | CASSRQASNYGYTF
TRBJ2-3 | TRBV9 | NA | NA | TGTGCCAGCAGCCCCTGGGATCGAGCGGACACAGATACGCAGTATTTT | CASSPWDRADTDTQYF
TRBJ1-5 | TRBV18 | NA | NA | TGTGCCAGCTCACCACTTTTCGGGGATAATCAGCCCCAGCATTTT | CASSPLFGDNQPQHF
TRBJ1-6 | TRBV7-9 | NA | TRBD1 | TGTGCCAGCAGGCACGCCCCGGTCAGGGGGTGGAATTCACCCCTCCACTTT | CASRHAPVRGWNSPLHF